This T cell receptor beta chain was obtained from a study of blood T cell repertoires in COVID-19 (dated by TCRdb to the early 2020s). Study-level background: The collaborator samples originated in the United States, Italy and Spain and spanned the acute and convalescent phases of COVID-19. The material from the prospective study consisted of cDNA or gDNA derived from T cells, B-cell-depleted T cells, or PBMCs. The dataset comprised deeply sampled blood TCRbeta repertoires from subjects exposed to, actively infected with, or recovered from COVID-19. A freely available public database, intended as a resource for researchers studying the immune response to SARS-CoV-2, is where the repertoires were released. Samples were obtained from the ongoing ImmuneRACE study (first 160 participants) and from 1,200 or so subjects provided by 6 global collaborators. The sample metadata nearly always contained a de-identified subject ID, COVID-19 status, age in years and sex. Where HLA class I and class II types were available, the types were taken from metadata supplied by the sample provider, not from assay-based typing. The research as a whole found: How much clinical and demographic metadata was included differed by source and by participant, and the metadata was provided uncurated.

TCRbeta CDR3 regions were amplified from genomic DNA by means of the immunoSEQ Assay, a bias-controlled multiplex PCR. As for how the authors treated the data: Within the assay, amplification of reference gene primers was used to estimate how many nucleated cells each sample contained. Sequence reads were collapsed and filtered to measure the absolute abundance of every unique TCRbeta CDR3 rearrangement. For each sample, productive Simpson clonality was calculated by taking the square root of Simpson's diversity index across productive rearrangements. The table comes from immuneACCESS by way of TCRdb, which keeps in-frame sequences with V and J called. Part of the clones is missing from these tables; in studies checked, under half for an unresolved V gene and the rest for unknown reasons. From that table come the V and J calls and clone size; the DNA was used to work out D and trimming. In this sample the table shows roughly 400,000 clones, approximately 91% of which occur a single time. The top ten constitute 1.2% to 1.5% of the sample.

Enrolling through a virtual design, the prospective study's participants ranged in age from about 18 to 89 years and lived across roughly 23 United States geographic areas. To assign participants to cohorts, the prospective study relied on clinical history that participants themselves reported in a screening survey and a study questionnaire. Exposed participants were defined as having been in contact with someone with a PCR-confirmed or clinician-diagnosed COVID-19 case within 2 weeks of study entry. Each participant in the prospective study had whole blood, serum and a nasopharyngeal or oropharyngeal swab collected by mobile phlebotomists. Over a roughly two-month period, participants in the prospective study had the option of providing additional blood draws and questionnaires. Before DNA extraction, blood samples from the prospective study were shipped at room temperature or frozen. From V the trimming removes 3 bases and from J it removes 6 bases, while the gene matches leave 9 bases of the junction unaccounted for. CDR3 length: 15 amino acids, cysteine to phenylalanine. This entry keeps only the CDR3 DNA: 45 bases, framed from base 1. CDR1 and CDR2 were assigned from the germline V gene (reference sequence) as GTSNPN and SVGIG.

Regarding this clone: Its recognized antigen is unknown. No quality values exist for individual bases; no much larger clone is one base distant.

Sequencing input: PBMCs or T cells enriched from blood (not recorded which). The rearrangement joined TRBV30 to TRBJ2-1, with 9 bases matching TRBD1. The sequence derives from a woman aged 18-35 years who had been exposed to COVID-19. The nucleotide sequence reads TGTGCCTGGAGAGAAATCGGGACAGGGATCAATGAGCAGTTCTTC. It translates as CAWREIGTGINEQFF.